A selection of T cell receptor beta chains follows, all from one sample in a study of cytomegalovirus exposure and HLA in healthy donors. TCRdb's table, derived via immunoSEQ multiplex PCR, lists solely in-frame clones and lacks some. The sample carries about 190,000 clones, 60% to 80% recorded once. The sequenced material came from PBMCs. Receptors were obtained from a woman between 18 and 29 years old in good health and CMV-seronegative. Both conserved end residues are part of each CDR3. D genes are given only for firm matches. Not every row has a clone size; where given, it reads once, few, many or a size class.

d_gene | j_gene | v_gene | abundance | CDR3nt | CDR3aa
- | TRBJ1-4 | TRBV6-5 | - | TGTGCCAGCAGTTACGGAGGGCAGGGTCTGATAAGATGGGTTTTT | CASSYGGQGLIRWVF
- | TRBJ1-6 | TRBV19 | - | TGTGCCAGTAGTATCCCGGGGGATTCACCCCTCCACTTT | CASSIPGDSPLHF
- | TRBJ2-1 | TRBV5-1 | - | TGCGCCAGCAGCCCTGCGGGCGAGGTTGAGCAGTTCTTC | CASSPAGEVEQFF
- | TRBJ1-4 | TRBV11-2 | - | TGTGCCAGCAGCCAACGGGGGGGCGATGAAAAACTGTTTTTT | CASSQRGGDEKLFF
TRBD1 | TRBJ1-6 | TRBV13 | - | TGTGCCAGCAGCTCCCTACGGGACAGGGGGAGCGTAGAGAATTCACCCCTCCACTTT | CASSSLRDRGSVENSPLHF
- | TRBJ1-2 | TRBV30 | - | TGTGCCGTGAGTCGGGGTGCCTATGGCTACACCTTC | CAVSRGAYGYTF
TRBD1 | TRBJ1-4 | TRBV27 | - | TGTGCCAGCAGTCTCGCGGGACAGCAGAATGAAAAACTGTTTTTT | CASSLAGQQNEKLFF
- | TRBJ2-5 | TRBV5-1 | - | TGCGCCAGCAGGGTAGCGGAACAAGAGACCCAGTACTTC | CASRVAEQETQYF
- | TRBJ2-7 | TRBV9 | - | TGTGCCAGCAGCGTAGGACAGTACTACGAGCAGTACTTC | CASSVGQYYEQYF
TRBD2 | TRBJ2-7 | TRBV4-1 | - | TGCGCCAGCAGCCAAGGAGGCCGGGGGGGCCGAGGTGGGGAGCAGTACTTC | CASSQGGRGGRGGEQYF
TRBD1 | TRBJ1-1 | TRBV6-5 | once | TGTGCCAGCAGGGGGGGACAGGGCCGGACTGAAGCTTTCTTT | CASRGGQGRTEAFF
- | TRBJ2-7 | TRBV30 | - | TGTGCCTGGAGCCATCCCGGGGTATTACCCTACGAGCAGTACTTC | CAWSHPGVLPYEQYF
TRBD1 | TRBJ2-1 | TRBV5-1 | few | TGCGCCAGCAGCTTGGACAGGGGGAGAGATGAGCAGTTCTTC | CASSLDRGRDEQFF
- | TRBJ1-2 | TRBV7-2 | - | TGTGCCAGCAGCTTAGTGGCGGTAACTAACTATGGCTACACCTTC | CASSLVAVTNYGYTF
TRBD1 | TRBJ1-5 | TRBV6-1 | - | TGTGCCAGCAGTGAAAGTAGCGGAGGGGGCAGGTCTCAGCCCCAGCATTTT | CASSESSGGGRSQPQHF
TRBD1 | TRBJ1-1 | TRBV10-1 | - | TGCGCCAGCAGTGAGTCGGGGACAGGGTCAGCTGAAGCTTTCTTT | CASSESGTGSAEAFF
TRBD2 | TRBJ2-3 | TRBV5-1 | - | TGCGCCAGCAGCTTGGCTAGCGGGGGGTACTCAGATACGCAGTATTTT | CASSLASGGYSDTQYF
- | TRBJ1-2 | TRBV5-1 | - | TGCGCCAGCAGCTTGAGGTCTGACGGCGATTCTAGCACCTTC | CASSLRSDGDSSTF
TRBD1 | TRBJ1-3 | TRBV5-5 | - | TGTGCCAGCAGCTCCGGGACAGGGCGAAACACCATATATTTT | CASSSGTGRNTIYF
TRBD1 | TRBJ1-1 | TRBV6-1 | - | TGTGCCAGCAGTAAGAAGGGACAGGGAAGCACTGAAGCTTTCTTT | CASSKKGQGSTEAFF
- | TRBJ1-2 | TRBV4-1 | few | TGCGCCAGCAGCCAACAGGGCCTTTTTGCTGGCTACACCTTC | CASSQQGLFAGYTF
- | TRBJ2-7 | TRBV11-1 | - | TGTGCCAGCAGCTTCGGGAACCGAGACACCGACTACGAGCAGTACTTC | CASSFGNRDTDYEQYF
- | TRBJ1-1 | TRBV27 | few | TGTGCCAGCAGTTTTTCGGGATGGGATGAAGCTTTCTTT | CASSFSGWDEAFF
- | TRBJ2-7 | TRBV6-6 | - | TGTGCCAGCAGTTACCCGCCCGTGGGCAGCAACCACGAGCAGTACTTC | CASSYPPVGSNHEQYF
- | TRBJ2-7 | TRBV28 | - | TGTGCCAGCAAACAGGGTTACAACGAGCAGTACTTC | CASKQGYNEQYF
TRBD2 | TRBJ2-5 | TRBV27 | - | TGTGCCAGCCTTAAAAGCGGGAGTGAGACCCAGTACTTC | CASLKSGSETQYF
TRBD1 | TRBJ1-1 | TRBV29-1 | - | TGCAGCGTTGTACTAATTTCACAGGGGCGAAACACTGAAGCTTTCTTT | CSVVLISQGRNTEAFF
- | TRBJ2-1 | TRBV5-1 | once | TGCGCCAGCAGAAGGAGCGGGTCTTCCTACAATGAGCAGTTCTTC | CASRRSGSSYNEQFF
- | TRBJ2-3 | TRBV6-5 | - | TGTGCCAGCAGCCTCACGTCAGGTTTCGCAGATACGCAGTATTTT | CASSLTSGFADTQYF
TRBD1 | TRBJ1-1 | TRBV19 | once | TGTGCCAGTAGTATAGTCCCAGGGGGCGGTTTTGTGAACACTGAAGCTTTCTTT | CASSIVPGGGFVNTEAFF
- | TRBJ2-1 | TRBV7-2 | - | TGTGCCAGCAGCTCTAGGCAGGGGTCCGGGTACAATGAGCAGTTCTTC | CASSSRQGSGYNEQFF
TRBD2 | TRBJ2-3 | TRBV27 | - | TGTGCCAGCAGTTTATCCGGGACTAGCGGACCCACAGATACGCAGTATTTT | CASSLSGTSGPTDTQYF
TRBD1 | TRBJ2-7 | TRBV9 | - | TGTGCCAGCAGCGAGACAGGGGGTCCGGGCGAGCAGTACTTC | CASSETGGPGEQYF
TRBD1 | TRBJ2-3 | TRBV5-1 | once | TGCGCCAGCAGCAGGGGACAGGGAAGTTCAGATACGCAGTATTTT | CASSRGQGSSDTQYF
- | TRBJ2-4 | TRBV19 | - | TGTGCCAGTAGTCCCGCCCCCTCGGGGAAAAACATTCAGTACTTC | CASSPAPSGKNIQYF
TRBD2 | TRBJ2-3 | TRBV27 | - | TGTGCCAGCAGTTTATTTCCGGGAGGGGGGGATACGCAGTATTTT | CASSLFPGGGDTQYF
TRBD1 | TRBJ1-4 | TRBV9 | few | TGTGCCAGCAGCGTAGCGGAGGGGGCTGGTGAAAAACTGTTTTTT | CASSVAEGAGEKLFF
TRBD2 | TRBJ2-2 | TRBV7-3 | - | TGTGCCAGCAGCTTAACTAGCGGGATAACCGGGGAGCTGTTTTTT | CASSLTSGITGELFF
- | TRBJ2-5 | TRBV11-2 | - | TGTGCCAGCACTATCTTCAGGGGAGAGACCCAGTACTTC | CASTIFRGETQYF
TRBD2 | TRBJ2-7 | TRBV27 | few | TGTGCCAGCAGTTTGCGGGGGGCGCTCTACGAGCAGTACTTC | CASSLRGALYEQYF
TRBD1 | TRBJ1-2 | TRBV19 | - | TGTGCCAGTAGTATGAGCAGGGGGCGCGACTATGGCTACACCTTC | CASSMSRGRDYGYTF